The 5 T cell receptor beta chains in this list originate from one sample, sequenced in a study of PD-L1 blockade in urothelial cancer. Assay: immunoSEQ multiplex PCR; the TCRdb copy retains only in-frame clones and omits some. The sample holds roughly 87,000 clones; about 90% are singletons and the top ten take 4.5% to 7%. Sample: PBMCs, taken around atezolizumab (anti-PD-L1) treatment. These receptors all come from a woman between 65 and 79 years old with urothelial cancer.

The chain carries TRBV27 and TRBJ1-2; 12 nucleotides align to TRBD1. Per the germline V gene, CDR1 is MNHEY and CDR2 is SMNVEV (reference sequence). The V gene end was trimmed by 1 base and the J gene end by 8 bases; junction bases not matched to a gene: 5. There are 15 residues in the CDR3. DNA of the CDR3: TGTGCCAGCAGTTTATGGGGACAGGGGGCAGGGGGCTACACCTTC. It translates to CASSLWGQGAGGYTF.

V gene TRBV6-5 combines with J gene TRBJ1-2; tentative D call: TRBD1 (5 bases). Deletions cut 0 bases from V and 7 bases from J, with 12 bases between. Germline values: CDR1 MNHEY, CDR2 SVGAGI. The CDR3 has 14 residues. CDR3 sequence reads: CASSYSPGGSGYTF. CDR3 in DNA: TGTGCCAGCAGTTACTCCCCTGGGGGGAGTGGCTACACCTTC.

The chain is built from TRBV5-4 and TRBJ1-1; D might be TRBD1 (5 bases). Trimming took 4 bases from V and 4 from J, leaving 11 bases between them. The CDR3 contains 13 residues. Germline V gene sequence: CDR1 SGHNT, CDR2 YYREEE (reference sequence). CDR3 sequence: CASSPRQRTEAFF. The CDR3 nucleotides read TGTGCCAGCAGCCCTAGACAGCGCACTGAAGCTTTCTTT.

V and J are TRBV30 and TRBJ2-7; TRBD2 aligns across 10 bases. CDR3 size: 14 residues. Trimming at V came to 4 bases and at J to 2 bases, leaving 5 bases not matched to a gene. Germline CDR1 is GTSNPN and CDR2 is SVGIG (reference sequence). In nucleotides, the CDR3 is TGTGCCTGGAAGCAGCGGGGGGGAGCCTACGAGCAGTACTTC. Translation gives CAWKQRGGAYEQYF.

J is TRBJ1-5 and V is TRBV10-3, with TRBD1 matching over 7 bases. The germline CDR1 and CDR2 sequences are ENHRY and SYGVKD. The CDR3 consists of 13 residues. Trimming at V came to 6 bases and at J to 5 bases, leaving 4 bases not matched to a gene. CDR3 loop: CAIRDRVDQPQHF. In nucleotides, the CDR3 is TGTGCCATCAGAGACAGGGTCGATCAGCCCCAGCATTTT.